This paragraph reports one T cell receptor beta chain. The sample comes from a study of sequential checkpoint blockade in melanoma. This sample's treatment: randomized to nivolumab then ipilimumab (arm A) or the reverse (arm B). The CDR3 has 15 amino acids. The germline V gene has CDR1 LNHDA and CDR2 SQIVND (reference sequence). V was trimmed by 3 bases and J by 2 bases, leaving 12 bases between them. The table came from immunoSEQ multiplex PCR; TCRdb's copy has only in-frame clones and leaves some out. The sample lists 3,000 to 4,000 clones; 20% to 25% were seen once. This sequence originates from a human donor with melanoma. The chain combines TRBV19 with TRBJ2-3; D is possibly TRBD1 (7 bases). The sample in question was tumor tissue (inferred from file names), obtained from a patient given nivolumab and ipilimumab in sequence. The CDR3 spells CASSIQGGYTDTQYF. The CDR3 DNA sequence: TGTGCCAGTAGTATCCAGGGGGGCTACACAGATACGCAGTATTTT. The complete variable domain, with remaining parts taken from reference TRBV19 and TRBJ2-3, reads DGGITQSPKYLFRKEGQNVTLSCEQNLNHDAMYWYRQDPGQGLRLIYYSQIVNDFQKGDIAEGYSVSREKKESFPLTVTSAQKNPTAFYLCASSIQGGYTDTQYFGPGTRLTVL.